This T cell receptor beta chain appears in the sequencing data of a study of blood T cells in healthy people across ages. Germline CDR1 and CDR2: MGHRA and YSYEKL. J was trimmed by 0 bases and V by 0 bases; bases with no gene match: 7. The CDR3 spans 18 residues. Primed by a sample-barcoded 5' primer and a J-beta primer mix, a second PCR proceeded for about 6 to 11 cycles. A 12-random-nucleotide template-switch adaptor tagged each cDNA molecule. Samples each returned at least 3 million CDR3-containing paired-end reads. TCRdb processed the 5' RACE reads anew with MiXCR; each CDR3 protein has one entry. The sample includes some 1.5 million distinct CDR3 sequences, 28% seen only once; the top ten take 7.7%.

The sequenced sample consisted of blood. The genes are TRBV4-1 and TRBJ2-2; 7 nucleotides agree with TRBD1. The source is a woman younger than 45 in good health. The CDR3 nucleotides are TGCGCCAGCAGCCAAGATCTGGGACAGAGTACGAACACCGGGGAGCTGTTTTTT. It translates to CASSQDLGQSTNTGELFF.